A selection of T cell receptor beta chains follows, all from one sample in a study of blood T cell repertoires in COVID-19. TCRdb's table, derived via immunoSEQ multiplex PCR, lists solely in-frame clones and lacks some. The sample holds tens of thousands of clones, about 89% seen once. Sample: PBMCs or T cells enriched from blood (not recorded which). These receptor sequences come from a woman in her fifties or sixties with acute COVID-19. The CDR3 runs from the conserved cysteine through the conserved F or W. The D gene is left open where the match is weak. Clone sizes are given selectively: once, few, many, or a class where the clone is expanded.

J: TRBJ2-5
D: TRBD2
size: .
V: TRBV7-9
CDR3: CASSLGLAGMKETQYF
DNA: TGTGCCAGCAGTTTGGGACTAGCGGGGATGAAAGAGACCCAGTACTTC

J: TRBJ1-3
D: .
size: few
V: TRBV7-9
CDR3: CASSLRQGTGNTIYF
DNA: TGTGCCAGCAGCTTGAGGCAGGGGACTGGAAACACCATATATTTT

J: TRBJ1-1
D: .
size: once
V: TRBV3-1/TRBV3-2
CDR3: CASSQAGAEAFF
DNA: TGTGCCAGCAGCCAAGCTGGGGCCGAAGCTTTCTTT

J: TRBJ2-1
D: TRBD2
size: .
V: TRBV2
CDR3: CATKGAGTEGSYNEQFF
DNA: TGTGCCACCAAAGGAGCGGGAACGGAGGGCTCCTACAATGAGCAGTTCTTC

J: TRBJ1-1
D: .
size: few
V: TRBV2
CDR3: CASSEGEAFF
DNA: TGTGCCAGCAGTGAAGGGGAGGCTTTCTTT

J: TRBJ1-4
D: .
size: .
V: TRBV3-1/TRBV3-2
CDR3: CASSYRQKLFF
DNA: TGTGCCAGCAGTTACAGGCAAAAACTGTTTTTT

J: TRBJ2-4
D: TRBD2
size: .
V: TRBV6-5
CDR3: CASRRAGAQYF
DNA: TGTGCCAGCAGACGAGCGGGAGCTCAGTACTTC

J: TRBJ2-3
D: .
size: .
V: TRBV18
CDR3: CASSPTTLHTDTQYF
DNA: TGTGCCAGCTCACCAACGACTCTGCACACAGATACGCAGTATTTT

J: TRBJ1-1
D: TRBD1
size: .
V: TRBV10-3
CDR3: CAIAVTGTGRVFTEAFF
DNA: TGTGCCATCGCGGTTACCGGGACAGGGCGTGTATTCACTGAAGCTTTCTTT

J: TRBJ1-4
D: .
size: .
V: TRBV11-2
CDR3: CASSLGQASNEKLFF
DNA: TGTGCCAGCAGCTTAGGGCAGGCCTCTAATGAAAAACTGTTTTTT

J: TRBJ1-1
D: .
size: .
V: TRBV6-2/TRBV6-3
CDR3: CASSYADRGNTEAFF
DNA: TGTGCCAGCAGTTACGCGGATAGAGGGAACACTGAAGCTTTCTTT

J: TRBJ1-2
D: TRBD1
size: .
V: TRBV28
CDR3: CASTPGQWTNYGYTF
DNA: TGTGCCAGCACCCCGGGACAGTGGACTAACTATGGCTACACCTTC

J: TRBJ2-5
D: .
size: .
V: TRBV7-8
CDR3: CASSLGLAYNQETQYF
DNA: TGTGCCAGCAGCTTAGGCCTAGCGTACAACCAAGAGACCCAGTACTTC

J: TRBJ2-5
D: TRBD1
size: .
V: TRBV9
CDR3: CASSVAPSGQGPPQETQYF
DNA: TGTGCCAGCAGCGTAGCCCCGTCCGGACAGGGGCCCCCCCAAGAGACCCAGTACTTC

J: TRBJ2-7
D: TRBD1
size: once
V: TRBV27
CDR3: CASSPRGRTYEQYF
DNA: TGTGCCAGCAGCCCCAGGGGGCGAACCTACGAGCAGTACTTC

J: TRBJ2-7
D: TRBD1
size: once
V: TRBV5-1
CDR3: CASSLAGGGRYEQYF
DNA: TGCGCCAGCAGCTTGGCAGGGGGTGGGAGATACGAGCAGTACTTC

J: TRBJ1-2
D: .
size: .
V: TRBV30
CDR3: CAWSVHMYNYGYTF
DNA: TGTGCCTGGAGTGTACATATGTATAACTATGGCTACACCTTC

J: TRBJ2-3
D: TRBD2
size: .
V: TRBV6-5
CDR3: CASSYVATSPTDTQYF
DNA: TGTGCCAGCAGTTACGTTGCGACTAGCCCCACAGATACGCAGTATTTT

J: TRBJ1-2
D: TRBD1
size: .
V: TRBV27
CDR3: CASSPWTGGFNGYTF
DNA: TGTGCCAGCAGTCCCTGGACAGGGGGTTTTAATGGCTACACCTTC

J: TRBJ2-3
D: TRBD2
size: .
V: TRBV9
CDR3: CASSVVSAGAGDTQYF
DNA: TGTGCCAGCAGCGTAGTCTCGGCGGGAGCGGGAGATACGCAGTATTTT

J: TRBJ1-2
D: TRBD1
size: .
V: TRBV18
CDR3: CASSPTGDDGYTF
DNA: TGTGCCAGCTCTCCGACAGGGGACGATGGCTACACCTTC

J: TRBJ2-4
D: TRBD1
size: once
V: TRBV7-2
CDR3: CASSTGTALAKNIQYF
DNA: TGTGCCAGCAGCACGGGGACAGCGCTAGCCAAAAACATTCAGTACTTC

J: TRBJ2-7
D: .
size: .
V: TRBV19
CDR3: CASSPVDSPYEQYF
DNA: TGTGCCAGTAGCCCCGTGGACAGTCCCTACGAGCAGTACTTC

J: TRBJ2-2
D: TRBD2
size: .
V: TRBV19
CDR3: CATNTGGSNTGELFF
DNA: TGTGCCACCAACACCGGCGGGAGTAACACCGGGGAGCTGTTTTTT

J: TRBJ1-6
D: TRBD1
size: .
V: TRBV27
CDR3: CASSPRQGESPLHF
DNA: TGTGCCAGCAGTCCGCGACAGGGGGAATCACCCCTCCACTTT

J: TRBJ2-1
D: TRBD1
size: .
V: TRBV27
CDR3: CASSLRGTGAYNEQFF
DNA: TGTGCCAGCAGTTTACGCGGGACAGGGGCGTACAATGAGCAGTTCTTC

J: TRBJ1-1
D: .
size: .
V: TRBV6-4
CDR3: CASSDSAGPGTEAFF
DNA: TGTGCCAGCAGTGACTCGGCAGGCCCAGGGACTGAAGCTTTCTTT

J: TRBJ1-2
D: TRBD1
size: .
V: TRBV18
CDR3: CASSPSVQGAGNYGYTF
DNA: TGTGCCAGCTCACCATCTGTTCAGGGGGCAGGCAACTATGGCTACACCTTC